Here is one T cell receptor beta chain with its context. No antigen is known for it. CDR1 is WNHNN, CDR2 SYGVQD, per germline (reference sequence). V gave up 3 bases and J gave up 1 base, with 17 bases separating them. The CDR3 runs 17 residues. The data originate from a study of radiotherapy plus CTLA-4 blockade in lung cancer. Findings and caveats of the study: Early shifts in blood T cell clones, with interferon-beta, reportedly predicted response best.

The method was immunoSEQ multiplex PCR; TCRdb's version includes in-frame clones alone and lacks a portion of them. Altogether some 15,000 clones are present, approximately 75% being singletons, with the ten largest covering roughly 50%. This material consisted of peripheral blood, taken from a patient treated with radiotherapy plus ipilimumab. V gene TRBV10-1 combines with J gene TRBJ2-3; tentative D call: TRBD1 (5 bases). The receptor was isolated from a human donor with non-small cell lung cancer whose response to radiotherapy plus ipilimumab could not be evaluated. The CDR3 spells CASSEWKGDRGTDTQYF. The CDR3 coding sequence is TGCGCCAGCAGTGAATGGAAAGGAGACAGAGGCACAGATACGCAGTATTTT.